This record covers a single T cell receptor (beta chain). The target antigen is unknown. The entry originates in a study of T cells in Graves' hyperthyroidism and ophthalmopathy. The study, taken as a whole, reports: Most expanded thyroid clonotypes above 0.001 also appeared in blood.

The study based diagnoses on clinical symptoms, serum thyroxine and TRAb, thyroid ultrasound and orbital computed tomography. PBMCs came from roughly 10 ml fresh peripheral blood. V trimming: 3 bases; J trimming: 3 bases; junction bases outside the gene matches: 3. Germline loops: CDR1 SGHNT, CDR2 YYREEE (reference sequence). The CDR3 is 13 amino acids. RNA transcripts served as the template for amplifying TCR beta CDR3 regions. HTBI primers were employed in a first-round RT-PCR of the TCR CDR3. TCRdb called the multiplex PCR reads again in MiXCR, with one record for every CDR3 protein. The table includes about 380,000 distinct CDR3 sequences, approximately 12% detected once.

The sample consisted of blood. This receptor was taken from a man in his thirties or forties with Graves' hyperthyroidism that later progressed to Graves' ophthalmopathy. The rearrangement links TRBV5-4 to TRBJ2-7; 7 bases map to TRBD1. The CDR3 DNA is TGTGCCAGCAGCTACACAGGGGACTACGAGCAGTACTTC. This translates into CASSYTGDYEQYF.